The 15 T cell receptor beta chains below come from one sample, sequenced in a study of blood T cells in healthy people across ages. Using a J-beta primer mix together with a sample-barcoded 5' primer, a second PCR was run for roughly 7 to 11 cycles. TCRdb reprocessed the 5' RACE reads with MiXCR, giving one entry per CDR3 protein. The sample has over a million distinct CDR3 sequences, approximately 43% seen once. Sequenced: blood. All receptors come from a woman in her late teens or twenties in good health.

This clonotype came up once. The chain recombines TRBV25-1 with TRBJ2-5; perhaps TRBD1 as D (6 bases). The end of the DNA is better explained by TRBJ2-1, so the J call may be wrong. This CDR3 has 16 residues. The germline CDR1 and CDR2 sequences are MGHDK and SYGVNS. CDR3 bases: TGTGCCAGCAGTCTAACTCGACAGGCCTACCAAGAGACCCAGTTCTTC. Its protein is CASSLTRQAYQETQFF.

This clonotype was counted many times. The rearrangement joins TRBV21-1 to TRBJ1-5; no check of the table's D call, TRBD1, against the DNA was made. TRBV21-1 is a known pseudogene. The CDR3 contains 18 residues. CDR3 in amino acids: CASSKKGSRGLSNQPQHF. For the CDR3, the DNA is TGTGCCAGCAGCAAAAAGGGATCCAGGGGGCTTAGCAATCAGCCCCAGCATTTT.

This sequence joins TRBV3-1 and TRBJ1-2, with 7 bases identical to TRBD1. V was clipped by 3 bases and J by 1 base; unmatched bases: 2. The CDR3 spans 14 residues. CDR1 is LGHDT, CDR2 YNNKEL, per germline (reference sequence). CDR3 DNA: TGTGCCAGCAGCCAGGGACAGTATAACTATGGCTACACCTTC. Translating it yields CASSQGQYNYGYTF.

This clonotype was seen more than once but under ten times. The chain has TRBV10-2 and TRBJ2-1, with 9 bases lining up with TRBD2. V lost 2 bases to trimming and J lost 4 bases; unmatched junction nucleotides: 9. Germline-derived CDR1 and CDR2 are WSHSY and SAAADI. The length of the CDR3 is 17 residues. CDR3 protein: CASSETPTSGLYNEQFF. The CDR3 nucleotides are TGCGCCAGCAGTGAGACTCCGACTAGCGGACTATACAATGAGCAGTTCTTC.

The sample holds a few counts of this clonotype. The gene calls are TRBV20-1 and TRBJ1-2; TRBD1 might be the D (5 bases). The CDR3 spans 11 residues. Germline lookup yields CDR1 DFQATT and CDR2 SNEGSKA (reference sequence). V was trimmed by 8 bases and J by 5 bases, leaving 12 bases between them. CDR3 nucleotide sequence: TGCAGTCCTCAGGGAATGTATGGCTACACCTTC. As protein: CSPQGMYGYTF.

The rearrangement joins TRBV29-1 to TRBJ2-7; a possible D gene is TRBD1 (6 bases). The V gene's germline CDR1 is SQVTM and CDR2 ANQGSEA. Trimming took off 4 bases at V and 5 bases at J, with 9 bases between the two ends. This CDR3 comprises 11 residues. CDR3 sequence reads: CSVGQVDEQYF. CDR3 nucleotides: TGCAGCGTTGGACAGGTCGACGAGCAGTACTTC.

The chain recombines TRBV6-1 with TRBJ2-1; the D call may be TRBD1 or TRBD2 (5 bases each). V lost 6 bases and J 8 bases, leaving 17 bases between the germline ends. In germline, CDR1 is MNHNS, CDR2 SASEGT. This CDR3 comprises 14 residues. The CDR3 nucleotides are TGTGCCAGCAGCGAGGGACCTCGTTTCTATGAGCAGTTCTTC. This sequence encodes CASSEGPRFYEQFF.

V usage is TRBV6-2 or TRBV6-3 and J usage is TRBJ2-1, with D maybe TRBD1 (5 bases). V lost 0 bases and J 4 bases, leaving 16 bases between the germline ends. The CDR3 consists of 17 residues. CDR1 and CDR2 from the germline V gene are MNHEY and SVGEGT. This chain's CDR3 is CASSYSRFRVNYNEQFF. CDR3 DNA: TGTGCCAGCAGTTACTCGCGGTTCAGGGTTAATTACAATGAGCAGTTCTTC.

The chain uses TRBV5-6 and TRBJ1-1; 9 positions agree with TRBD1. The CDR3 totals 16 residues. V shed 1 base and J 10 bases; nucleotides not matched to a gene: 14. The germline CDR1 and CDR2 sequences are SGHDT and YYEEEE. The CDR3 here is CASSLPPGQGLMRAFF. The DNA for the CDR3 is TGTGCCAGCAGCTTGCCCCCGGGACAGGGCTTGATGAGAGCTTTCTTT.

The chain couples TRBV11-1 to TRBJ2-1; D not resolved. Trimming took 7 bases from V and 2 from J, leaving 18 bases between them. CDR1 and CDR2 from the germline V gene are SGHAT and FQDESV (reference sequence). This CDR3 has 16 residues. CDR3 residues: CASTPLTPAPYNEQFF. DNA of the CDR3: TGTGCCAGCACCCCGCTGACCCCTGCCCCCTACAATGAGCAGTTCTTC. Together with reference TRBV11-1 and TRBJ2-1, the CDR3 gives the full variable domain: EAEVAQSPRYKITEKSQAVAFWCDPISGHATLYWYRQILGQGPELLVQFQDESVVDDSQLPKDRFSAERLKGVDSTLKIQPAELGDSAMYLCASTPLTPAPYNEQFFGPGTRLTVL.

A few counts support this clonotype. The rearrangement joins TRBV12-3 or TRBV12-4 to TRBJ1-1; no clear D gene. CDR3 length equals 13 residues. V dropped 1 base and J dropped 5 bases, with 8 bases sitting between them. This CDR3 is CASSLDVITEAFF. CDR3 coding DNA: TGTGCCAGCAGTTTAGATGTCATAACTGAAGCTTTCTTT.

The V call is TRBV18, the J call TRBJ1-2; 7 bases align to TRBD1. Germline V gene data show CDR1 as KGHSH and CDR2 as LQKENI. The length of the CDR3 is 15 residues. With V trimmed by 4 bases and J by 1 base, 6 bases remained unmatched. The chain's CDR3 is CASSRDSILNYGYTF. The CDR3 region has the DNA TGTGCCAGCTCACGGGACAGTATTCTTAACTATGGCTACACCTTC.

This clonotype has a count of ten or more. The V and J genes are TRBV7-2 and TRBJ2-1; D remains unclear. The V end lost 1 base, the J end lost 4 bases, and 8 bases lay between the germline ends. Germline values: CDR1 SGHTA, CDR2 FQGNSA. There are 14 residues in the CDR3. CDR3 sequence reads: CASSLVAEYNEQFF. The CDR3 DNA reads TGTGCCAGCAGCTTAGTCGCAGAGTACAATGAGCAGTTCTTC.

This clonotype has only a few counts. CDR3: CSVGFPGGEQYF. The CDR3 DNA reads as TGCAGCGTTGGGTTTCCAGGGGGCGAGCAGTACTTC. The chain carries TRBV29-1 and TRBJ2-7, with TRBD1 matching over 7 bases. This CDR3 is 12 amino acids long. In germline, CDR1 is SQVTM, CDR2 ANQGSEA. After removal of 4 bases from V and 6 bases from J, the junction contained 6 bases not matched to a gene.

This clonotype was detected only a few times. This chain uses TRBV13 with TRBJ2-7, with D possibly being TRBD1 or TRBD2 (5 bases each). V lost 6 bases, J lost 2 bases, and 14 bases lay in between. The length of the CDR3 is 14 residues. Germline V gives CDR1 PRHDT, CDR2 FYEKMQ (reference sequence). The CDR3: CASRPTGRPYEQYF. The CDR3 nucleotides read TGTGCCAGCAGACCGACGGGACGGCCCTACGAGCAGTACTTC.